This T cell receptor (beta chain) was profiled in a study of T-cell reconstitution after alpha-beta-depleted transplantation in children. Unique molecular identifiers were incorporated when the TCRbeta library was constructed. MiXCR, applied by TCRdb to the PCR reads, yields one record per CDR3 protein. Here the sample spans about 540,000 distinct CDR3 sequences, approximately 30% being singletons. Sequences were derived from PBMCs, sampled before TCRalphabeta/CD19-depleted stem cell transplant. This receptor was identified in a boy under two years old with Wiskott-Aldrich syndrome, due to receive a stem cell transplant.

The CDR3 region has the DNA TGTGCCAGCTCGTCAATAGCGGGAGGGAACAATGAGCAGTTCTTC. Amino acids: CASSSIAGGNNEQFF. The chain uses TRBV18 and TRBJ2-1; 11 bases map to TRBD2. This CDR3 spans 15 amino acids. J lost 5 bases, V lost 6 bases, and 6 bases had no gene match. Germline CDR1 reads KGHSH; CDR2 reads LQKENI. The full variable domain, in which reference TRBV18 and TRBJ2-1 provide the parts outside the CDR3, is NAGVMQNPRHLVRRRGQEARLRCSPMKGHSHVYWYRQLPEEGLKFMVYLQKENIIDESGMPKERFSAEFPKEGPSILRIQQVVRGDSAAYFCASSSIAGGNNEQFFGPGTRLTVL.